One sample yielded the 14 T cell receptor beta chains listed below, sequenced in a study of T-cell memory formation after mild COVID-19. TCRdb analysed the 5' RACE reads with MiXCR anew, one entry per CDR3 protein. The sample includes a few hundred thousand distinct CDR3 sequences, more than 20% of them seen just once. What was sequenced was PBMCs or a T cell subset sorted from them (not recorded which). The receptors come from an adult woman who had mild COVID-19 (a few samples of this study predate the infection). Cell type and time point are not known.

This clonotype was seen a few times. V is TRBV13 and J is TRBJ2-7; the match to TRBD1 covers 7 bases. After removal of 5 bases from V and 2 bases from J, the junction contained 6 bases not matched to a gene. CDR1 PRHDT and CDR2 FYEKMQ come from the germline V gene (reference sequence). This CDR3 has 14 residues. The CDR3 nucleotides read TGTGCCAGCAGCCCTGACAGGGACGCCTACGAGCAGTACTTC. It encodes CASSPDRDAYEQYF.

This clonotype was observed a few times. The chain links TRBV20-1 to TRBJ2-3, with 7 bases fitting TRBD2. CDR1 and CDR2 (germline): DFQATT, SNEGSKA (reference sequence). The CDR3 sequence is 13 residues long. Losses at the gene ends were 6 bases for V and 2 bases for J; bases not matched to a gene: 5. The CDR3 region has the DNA TGCAGTGCGTCGACTAGCAACACAGATACGCAGTATTTT. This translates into CSASTSNTDTQYF.

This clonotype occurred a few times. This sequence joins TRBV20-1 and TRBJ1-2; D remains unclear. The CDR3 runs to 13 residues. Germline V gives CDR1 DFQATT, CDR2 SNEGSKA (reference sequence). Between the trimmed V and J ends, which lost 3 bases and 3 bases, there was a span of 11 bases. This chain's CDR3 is CSASNTDYYGYTF. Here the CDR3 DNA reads TGCAGTGCTAGCAACACCGACTACTATGGCTACACCTTC.

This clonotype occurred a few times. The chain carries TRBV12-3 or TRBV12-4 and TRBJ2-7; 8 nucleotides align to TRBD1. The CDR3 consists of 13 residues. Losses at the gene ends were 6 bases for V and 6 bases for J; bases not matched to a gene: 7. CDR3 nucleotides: TGTGCCAGCAGGCCGGGACAGGTCACCGAGCAGTACTTC. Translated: CASRPGQVTEQYF.

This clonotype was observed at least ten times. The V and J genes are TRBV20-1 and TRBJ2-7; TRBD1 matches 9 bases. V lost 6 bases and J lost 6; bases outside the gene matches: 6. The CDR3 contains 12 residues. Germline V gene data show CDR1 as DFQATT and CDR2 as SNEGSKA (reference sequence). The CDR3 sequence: CSAAGQGFEQYF. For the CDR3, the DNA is TGCAGTGCAGCGGGACAGGGCTTCGAGCAGTACTTC.

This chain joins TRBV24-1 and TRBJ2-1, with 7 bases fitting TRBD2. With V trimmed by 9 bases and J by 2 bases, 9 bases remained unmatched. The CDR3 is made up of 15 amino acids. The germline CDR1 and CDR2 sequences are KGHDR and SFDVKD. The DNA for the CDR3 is TGTGCCACCTCAACCGGGAGGTACCCCTACAATGAGCAGTTCTTC. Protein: CATSTGRYPYNEQFF.

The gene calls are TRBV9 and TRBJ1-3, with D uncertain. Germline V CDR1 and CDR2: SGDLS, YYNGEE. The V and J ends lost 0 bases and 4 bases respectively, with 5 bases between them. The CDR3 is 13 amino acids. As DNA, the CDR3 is TGTGCCAGCAGCGTAGCTTTGGGAAACACCATATATTTT. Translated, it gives CASSVALGNTIYF.

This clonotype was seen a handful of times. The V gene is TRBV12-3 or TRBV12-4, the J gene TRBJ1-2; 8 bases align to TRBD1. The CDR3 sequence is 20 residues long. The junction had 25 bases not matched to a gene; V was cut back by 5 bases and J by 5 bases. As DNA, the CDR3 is TGTGCCAGCAGTCCCTTTCAAGGCGAGAGAGCAGGGGGCGGTATTTATGGCTACACCTTC. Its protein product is CASSPFQGERAGGGIYGYTF.

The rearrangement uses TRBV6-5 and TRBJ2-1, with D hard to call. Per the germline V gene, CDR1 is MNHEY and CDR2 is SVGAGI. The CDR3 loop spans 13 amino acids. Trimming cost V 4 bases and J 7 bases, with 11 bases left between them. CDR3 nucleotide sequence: TGTGCCAGCAGTTCCTACCTAGGGAATGAGCAGTTCTTC. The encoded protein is CASSSYLGNEQFF.

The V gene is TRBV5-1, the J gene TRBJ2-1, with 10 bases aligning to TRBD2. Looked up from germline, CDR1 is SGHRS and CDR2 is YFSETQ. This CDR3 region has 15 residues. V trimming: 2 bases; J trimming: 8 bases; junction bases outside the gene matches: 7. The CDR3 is CASSLTSGNLDEQFF. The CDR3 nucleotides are TGCGCCAGCAGCTTAACTAGCGGGAATCTGGATGAGCAGTTCTTC.

Written as DNA, the CDR3 is TGTGCCTGGAGTGGAGCCTACGAGCAGTACTTC. Protein product: CAWSGAYEQYF. The chain uses TRBV30 and TRBJ2-7, with no clear D. From germline, CDR1 is GTSNPN and CDR2 SVGIG (reference sequence). Trimming shortened V by 1 base and J by 2 bases, and 3 bases separated the two germline ends. The CDR3 extends over 11 amino acids.

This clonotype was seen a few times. The CDR3 region has the DNA TGCAGCGTCGCCTCCGGGACAGGGGGGGAGACCCAGTACTTC. Translation: CSVASGTGGETQYF. This sequence joins TRBV29-1 and TRBJ2-5; 11 nucleotides agree with TRBD1. The CDR3 consists of 14 residues. The V gene end was trimmed by 6 bases and the J gene end by 5 bases; junction bases not matched to a gene: 8. CDR1 and CDR2 from the germline V gene are SQVTM and ANQGSEA.

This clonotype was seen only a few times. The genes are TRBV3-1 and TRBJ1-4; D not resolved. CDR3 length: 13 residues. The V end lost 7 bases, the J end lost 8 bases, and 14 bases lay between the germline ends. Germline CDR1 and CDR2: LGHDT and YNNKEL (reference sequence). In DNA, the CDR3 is TGTGCCAGCAAGGGAAAAGGTAGAGAAAAACTGTTTTTT. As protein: CASKGKGREKLFF.

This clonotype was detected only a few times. CDR3 DNA: TGTGCCAGCAGCTCCCATCGTGGAGGGACTCCCTACAATGAGCAGTTCTTC. Its translation: CASSSHRGGTPYNEQFF. The V and J genes are TRBV7-9 and TRBJ2-1; D might be TRBD2 (6 bases). The germline V gene encodes CDR1 SEHNR and CDR2 FQNEAQ (reference sequence). The CDR3 loop spans 17 amino acids. Trimming left V 4 bases short and J 2 bases short, with 18 bases between.